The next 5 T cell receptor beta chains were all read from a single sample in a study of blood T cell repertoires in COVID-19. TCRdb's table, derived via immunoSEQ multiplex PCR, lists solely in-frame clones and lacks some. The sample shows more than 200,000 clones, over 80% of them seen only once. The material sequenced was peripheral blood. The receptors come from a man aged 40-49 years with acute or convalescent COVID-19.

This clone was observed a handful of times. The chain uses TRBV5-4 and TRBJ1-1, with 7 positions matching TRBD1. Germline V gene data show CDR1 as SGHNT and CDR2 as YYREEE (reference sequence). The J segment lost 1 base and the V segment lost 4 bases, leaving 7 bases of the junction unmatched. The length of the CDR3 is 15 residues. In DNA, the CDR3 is TGTGCCAGCAGCATAGCCAGGGGGGCGAACACTGAAGCTTTCTTT. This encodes CASSIARGANTEAFF.

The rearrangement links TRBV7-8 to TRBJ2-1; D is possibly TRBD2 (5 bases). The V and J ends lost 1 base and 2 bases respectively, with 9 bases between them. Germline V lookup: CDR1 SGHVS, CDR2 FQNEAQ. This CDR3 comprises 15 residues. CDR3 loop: CASSLDLAPYNEQFF. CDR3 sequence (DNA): TGTGCCAGCAGCTTAGACCTAGCACCCTACAATGAGCAGTTCTTC.

The CDR3 region is CASSPGTDSNQPQHF. DNA of the CDR3: TGTGCCAGCAGCCCCGGGACAGACAGCAATCAGCCCCAGCATTTT. The V call is TRBV3-1 (or the pseudogene TRBV3-2), the J call TRBJ1-5; 7 bases match TRBD1. The germline V gene has CDR1 LGHDT and CDR2 YNNKEL (reference sequence). V dropped 4 bases and J dropped 1; count of bases not matched to a gene: 4. The CDR3 has 15 residues.

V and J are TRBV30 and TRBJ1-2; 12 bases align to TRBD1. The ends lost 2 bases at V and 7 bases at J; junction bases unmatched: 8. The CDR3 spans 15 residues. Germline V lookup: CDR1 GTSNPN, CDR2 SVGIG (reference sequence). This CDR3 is CAWSTRDRGRSGYTF. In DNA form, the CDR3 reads TGTGCCTGGAGTACCCGGGACAGGGGGCGAAGTGGCTACACCTTC.

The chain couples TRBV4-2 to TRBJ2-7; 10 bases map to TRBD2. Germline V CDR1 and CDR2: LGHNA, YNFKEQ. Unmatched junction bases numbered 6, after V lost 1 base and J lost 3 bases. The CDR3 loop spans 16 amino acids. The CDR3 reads CASSQVPGLANYEQYF. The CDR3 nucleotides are TGTGCCAGCAGCCAAGTTCCGGGACTAGCGAACTACGAGCAGTACTTC.